This T cell receptor (beta chain) was sequenced in a study of shared clonotypes between healthy human individuals. On this clone: Its cognate antigen is unknown.

Findings of the study overall: Sequencing depth was a factor that was expected to affect clonotype sharing among donors.

The CDR3 contains 15 residues. CDR1 and CDR2 (germline): SGHTA, FQGTGA. The V gene lost 5 bases and the J gene lost 5 bases, with 18 bases spanning the gap. Using roughly 180 ng DNA, around 30,000 T cell genomes, the sorted-subset replicate PCRs were run. In the original analysis: Junction-only immunoSEQ sequences carried no quality scores, so filtering differed. Libraries were prepared by immunoSEQ multiplex PCR; TCRdb keeps only in-frame clonotypes and omits some of them. V and J calls and clone size are given by that table; D and trimming were obtained from the DNA. The sample records about 2.3 million clones, approximately 93% being singletons.

The sequencing input was naive CD4+ T cells from PBMCs. Subset indicated: CD45RA+ positively selected. This TCR was sampled from a man younger than 30 in good health. Some clones in this sample may be carry-over from other donors' samples. The V gene is TRBV7-3, the J gene TRBJ1-1; tentatively, D is TRBD1 (6 bases). The CDR3 loop reads CASSLRGGPGTEAFF. CDR3 sequence (DNA): TGTGCCAGCAGCCTACGGGGGGGGCCTGGGACTGAAGCTTTCTTT.